The clone carrying this T cell receptor beta chain turned up a few times. This CDR3 has 18 amino acids. Trimming cost V 5 bases and J 0 bases; bases outside gene matches: 15. Germline V lookup: CDR1 SGHVS, CDR2 FNYEAQ. This sample was taken from a study of cytomegalovirus exposure and HLA in healthy donors. PCR used 60 Vbeta primers and 13 Jbeta primers. Assay used: immunoSEQ multiplex PCR; TCRdb lists only in-frame clones, some missing. The sample has 130,000 or so clones; around two thirds are singletons. This chain links TRBV7-6 with TRBJ2-7; 8 bases fit TRBD1. This receptor was obtained from a man between 18 and 35 years old in good health and CMV-seropositive. What was sequenced was PBMCs. CDR3 sequence reads: CASSPRTGMGRSSYEQYF. The CDR3 DNA reads as TGTGCCAGCAGCCCCCGGACAGGGATGGGTAGGAGCTCCTACGAGCAGTACTTC. Based on the CDR3 plus reference TRBV7-6 and TRBJ2-7, the full variable domain is GAGVSQSPRYKVTKRGQDVALRCDPISGHVSLYWYRQALGQGPEFLTYFNYEAQQDKSGLPNDRFSAERPEGSISTLTIQRTEQRDSAMYRCASSPRTGMGRSSYEQYFGPGTRLTVT.